The present entry profiles one TCR beta chain with its context. Its antigen remains unidentified. Every immunoSEQ plate was one replicate of a subset's evenly spread DNA. The repertoire was sequenced with immunoSEQ multiplex PCR; TCRdb's copy has only in-frame clones and lacks some. The table includes approximately 2.4 million clones, roughly 95% detected once. The V and J ends lost 0 bases and 5 bases respectively, with 11 bases between them. The CDR3 has 14 residues. The germline V gene encodes CDR1 LGHNT and CDR2 FRNRAP. This record belongs to a study of shared clonotypes between healthy human individuals. The study, taken as a whole, reports: Sequencing of the sorted subsets was shown by rarefaction to be incomplete despite large depth.

The sequence was collected from a man aged 18 to 35 in good health. Source material: naive CD4+ T cells sorted from blood. The subset here: CD45RA+ positively selected. The chain couples TRBV12-5 to TRBJ2-7; D is perhaps TRBD1 or TRBD2 (5 bases each). CDR3 in amino acids: CASGLVLEGHEQYF. The CDR3 nucleotides read TGTGCTAGTGGTTTGGTACTAGAGGGGCACGAGCAGTACTTC.